This TCR beta chain was recorded in a study of beta chain features in type 1 diabetes. For the study at large: Sorted cells, approximately 110 million in number, were examined across all samples.

Expressed TCRB transcripts were sequenced because the entire RNA isolate underwent reverse transcription. Sequencing was performed with immunoSEQ multiplex PCR; in TCRdb, only in-frame clones are kept and a portion is missing. The sample has roughly 500,000 clones, approximately 31% seen once. Central memory, naive, regulatory and stem cell-like memory CD4+ cells were sorted by CD45RO/CCR7/CD25/CD127/CD95/CD27. All sorted populations exceeded 95% purity. The CDR3 loop spans 13 amino acids. The germline gives CDR1 SGDLS, CDR2 YYNGEE. Trimming shortened V by 0 bases and J by 3 bases, and 7 bases separated the two germline ends. General observations from the study: VDJ junctions sequenced from type 1 diabetes patients showed fewer insertions and more deletions.

Turning to this clone: No antigen is known for it.

The receptor was derived from a young man in good health. Sequencing was performed on naive CD4+ T cells from blood. The gene calls are TRBV9 and TRBJ2-7; the D is unclear. This chain's CDR3 is CASSVDYSYEQYF. For the CDR3, the DNA is TGTGCCAGCAGCGTAGATTACAGCTACGAGCAGTACTTC.